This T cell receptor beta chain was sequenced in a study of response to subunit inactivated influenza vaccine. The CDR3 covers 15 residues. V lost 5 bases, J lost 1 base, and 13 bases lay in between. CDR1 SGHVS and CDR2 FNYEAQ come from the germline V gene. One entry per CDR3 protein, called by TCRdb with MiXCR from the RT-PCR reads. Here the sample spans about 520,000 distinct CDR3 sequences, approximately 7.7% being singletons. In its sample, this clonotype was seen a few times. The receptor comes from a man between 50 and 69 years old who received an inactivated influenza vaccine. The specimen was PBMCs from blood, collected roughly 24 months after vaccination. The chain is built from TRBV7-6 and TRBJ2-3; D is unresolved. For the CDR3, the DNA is TGTGCCAGCAGCCCACAATTCCGAGGCACAGATACGCAGTATTTT. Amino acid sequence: CASSPQFRGTDTQYF.